This T cell receptor (beta chain) came from a study of blood T cells in healthy people across ages. This clonotype was picked up a small number of times. Primed by a sample-barcoded 5' primer and a J-beta primer mix, a second PCR proceeded for about 7 to 11 cycles. Unique molecular identifiers of 12 random nucleotides labeled each cDNA. TCRdb re-analysed the 5' RACE reads in MiXCR, keeping a single row per CDR3 protein. The table records about 1.8 million distinct CDR3 sequences, around 50% of them present only once. The CDR3 is 14 amino acids. Germline assignment: CDR1 SGHRS and CDR2 YFSETQ. V was pared by 0 bases and J by 5 bases, with 11 bases between.

The sequenced material came from blood. The rearrangement links TRBV5-1 to TRBJ2-5; D may be TRBD1 or TRBD2 (5 bases each). The TCR was taken from a woman aged 40-49 years in good health. The CDR3 spells CASSLASRDETQYF. The CDR3 region has the DNA TGCGCCAGCAGCTTGGCTAGTAGGGACGAGACCCAGTACTTC.